Listed below are T cell receptor beta chains from one sample, sequenced in a study of cytomegalovirus exposure and HLA in healthy donors. Sequencing used immunoSEQ multiplex PCR; TCRdb keeps in-frame clones, though not all of them. Among more than 110,000 clones listed, roughly 79% were seen once. The sequenced sample was PBMCs. The receptors were sampled from a male donor in good health and CMV-seronegative. The CDR3 runs from the conserved cysteine through the conserved F or W. D genes are given only for firm matches. A row's size may be missing; if present it is once, few, many or a size class.

>.|TRBV7-8|TRBJ2-7|few
CASSLVAYSYEQYF
TGTGCCAGCAGCTTAGTTGCCTACTCCTACGAGCAGTACTTC
>.|TRBV10-3|TRBJ1-5|few
CAIRPPEGPQHF
TGTGCCATCAGGCCCCCAGAGGGTCCCCAGCATTTT
>.|TRBV5-1|TRBJ2-7|.
CASSWWTDYSYEQYF
TGCGCCAGCAGCTGGTGGACAGACTACTCCTACGAGCAGTACTTC
>TRBD2|TRBV6-1|TRBJ2-7|few
CASSEAFLAGGPREQYF
TGTGCCAGCAGTGAAGCGTTCCTAGCGGGGGGTCCTAGAGAGCAGTACTTC
>TRBD1|TRBV5-1|TRBJ1-1|.
CASSYRQGDSTEAFF
TGCGCCAGCAGCTACCGGCAGGGGGATAGCACTGAAGCTTTCTTT
>TRBD1|TRBV10-3|TRBJ1-4|.
CAIRDRVDEKLFF
TGTGCCATCAGGGACAGGGTGGATGAAAAACTGTTTTTT
>TRBD1|TRBV29-1|TRBJ2-6|.
CSVVGTAGANVLTF
TGCAGCGTTGTCGGGACAGCTGGGGCCAACGTCCTGACTTTC
>.|TRBV7-7|TRBJ2-2|.
CASSLGETTGELFF
TGTGCTAGCAGCTTAGGCGAGACAACCGGGGAGCTGTTTTTT
>TRBD1|TRBV6-5|TRBJ1-2|.
CASGRGTGGDGYPF
TGTGCCAGCGGCCGGGGGACAGGGGGCGATGGCTACCCCTTC
>.|TRBV9|TRBJ1-1|.
CASSVVAGNTEAFF
TGTGCCAGCAGCGTAGTCGCGGGGAACACTGAAGCTTTCTTT
>TRBD1|TRBV5-4|TRBJ1-3|once
CASSLAGGHFSGNTIYF
TGTGCCAGCAGCTTGGCAGGGGGCCATTTCTCTGGAAACACCATATATTTT
>.|TRBV21-1|TRBJ1-1|.
CASSKSQVVTEAFF
TGTGCCAGCAGCAAAAGTCAGGTCGTAACTGAAGCTTTCTTT
>TRBD1|TRBV7-6|TRBJ1-2|once
CASSLTGQGTLHNYGYTF
TGTGCCAGCAGCTTAACGGGACAGGGGACCCTACATAACTATGGCTACACCTTC
>TRBD1|TRBV18|TRBJ1-5|.
CASSPRPTGVNQPQHF
TGTGCCAGCTCACCAAGGCCGACAGGGGTCAATCAGCCCCAGCATTTT
>TRBD1|TRBV5-6|TRBJ2-1|.
CASSSWTGSDEQFF
TGTGCCAGCAGCTCGTGGACAGGGAGCGATGAGCAGTTCTTC
>TRBD1|TRBV9|TRBJ1-4|.
CASSVSGTANEKLFF
TGTGCCAGCAGCGTCTCCGGGACAGCTAATGAAAAACTGTTTTTT
>.|TRBV12-5|TRBJ1-5|.
CASGLDTGSNQPQHF
TGTGCTAGTGGTTTGGACACAGGTAGCAATCAGCCCCAGCATTTT
>TRBD1|TRBV7-9|TRBJ1-1|.
CASSQNRGGTEAFF
TGTGCCAGCAGTCAGAACAGGGGCGGCACTGAAGCTTTCTTT
>.|TRBV7-2|TRBJ1-4|.
CASSYNRDMGKLFF
TGTGCCAGCAGCTACAACCGGGACATGGGAAAACTGTTTTTT
>TRBD2|TRBV30|TRBJ2-1|.
CAWSSASGPGGKFF
TGTGCCTGGAGTTCGGCTAGCGGGCCGGGGGGTAAGTTCTTC
>TRBD1|TRBV2|TRBJ1-1|.
CASGTGYLGTEAFF
TGTGCCAGCGGGACAGGGTATCTCGGCACTGAAGCTTTCTTT
>TRBD2|TRBV9|TRBJ2-7|.
CASSVEPGGNEQYF
TGTGCCAGCAGCGTAGAACCGGGGGGAAACGAGCAGTACTTC
>.|TRBV5-6|TRBJ2-5|.
CASSWAGRETQYF
TGTGCCAGCAGCTGGGCAGGTCGGGAGACCCAGTACTTC
>.|TRBV7-3|TRBJ1-2|.
CASSRDSSGGGYTF
TGTGCCAGCAGCCGCGACAGCTCGGGGGGAGGCTACACCTTC
>TRBD2|TRBV5-4|TRBJ2-1|.
CASSSTHGLAGEEQFF
TGTGCCAGCAGCTCTACACACGGACTAGCGGGAGAAGAGCAGTTCTTC
>TRBD1|TRBV5-5|TRBJ1-2|.
CASSLSLGTAYGYTF
TGTGCCAGCAGCTTGTCCCTCGGGACAGCCTATGGCTACACCTTC
>.|TRBV7-6|TRBJ1-3|.
CASSLGGPGNTIYF
TGTGCCAGCAGTCTAGGAGGGCCGGGAAACACCATATATTTT
>.|TRBV27|TRBJ1-3|.
CASSLAGATSSGNTIYF
TGTGCCAGCAGTTTAGCAGGGGCCACAAGCTCTGGAAACACCATATATTTT
>.|TRBV7-6|TRBJ2-7|.
CASSLEAGGYEQYF
TGTGCCAGCAGCTTAGAAGCAGGTGGCTACGAGCAGTACTTC